The 5 T cell receptor beta chains reported below all come from one sample, sequenced in a study of blood T cell repertoires in COVID-19. The assay was immunoSEQ multiplex PCR, and TCRdb's table has in-frame clones only and misses some. The sample yields 140,000 or so clones, roughly 86% seen once. Sequenced material: peripheral blood. The source of these receptors is a woman in her 50s with acute or convalescent COVID-19.

The table lists this clone with a count of one. J is TRBJ1-2 and V is TRBV6-4; TRBD1 agrees at 7 bases. Per germline, CDR1 MRHNA and CDR2 SNTAGT. V shed 6 bases, J shed 4 bases, and the junction held 8 bases outside the gene matches. The length of the CDR3 is 14 residues. CDR3 in amino acids: CASSSHRGAYGYTF. CDR3 sequence (DNA): TGTGCCAGCAGCTCCCACAGGGGAGCCTATGGCTACACCTTC.

The rearrangement uses TRBV7-2 and TRBJ1-1; TRBD1 is a possible D gene (5 bases). CDR1 is SGHTA, CDR2 FQGNSA, per germline. The V end lost 1 base, the J end lost 7 bases, and 10 bases lay between the germline ends. The CDR3 contains 13 residues. The CDR3 nucleotides read TGTGCCAGCAGCTTAGAGGCAGGGCTTGAAGCTTTCTTT. Translated: CASSLEAGLEAFF. The variable domain in full, with the rest retrieved from reference TRBV7-2 and TRBJ1-1, is GAGVSQSPSNKVTEKGKDVELRCDPISGHTALYWYRQSLGQGLEFLIYFQGNSAPDKSGLPSDRFSAERTGGSVSTLTIQRTQQEDSAVYLCASSLEAGLEAFFGQGTRLTVV.

The table lists this clone with a few counts. The J gene is TRBJ1-5, the V gene TRBV19; 7 bases line up with TRBD1. Germline CDR1 LNHDA, CDR2 SQIVND (reference sequence). V gave up 9 bases and J gave up 4 bases; unmatched junction bases: 6. The CDR3 runs 13 residues. In nucleotides, the CDR3 is TGTGCCAGCCGTCTACAGGGGAATCAGCCCCAGCATTTT. It is translated as CASRLQGNQPQHF.

The J gene is TRBJ2-4, the V gene TRBV24-1; no firm D call. V was shortened by 4 bases and J by 0 bases, with 3 bases between the two germline ends. Germline V CDR1 and CDR2: KGHDR, SFDVKD. The CDR3 sequence is 13 residues long. CDR3 nucleotide sequence: TGTGCCACCAGTGACGGAGCCAAAAACATTCAGTACTTC. It translates to CATSDGAKNIQYF.

This clone was seen once. The chain carries TRBV27 and TRBJ1-1, with D unclear. The germline V gene has CDR1 MNHEY and CDR2 SMNVEV (reference sequence). The V gene lost 6 bases and the J gene lost 0 bases, with 11 bases spanning the gap. The CDR3 covers 14 residues. CDR3 amino acids: CASSSRDMNTEAFF. CDR3 DNA: TGTGCCAGCAGCTCAAGAGATATGAACACTGAAGCTTTCTTT.